This T cell receptor (beta chain) was identified in a study of Ad26.COV2.S vaccination and SARS-CoV-2 variants. With respect to this clone: What it binds is not known.

Clones were sequenced by immunoSEQ multiplex PCR, and TCRdb holds only the in-frame ones, with some missing. The table records about 350,000 clones, around 90% of them present only once. The V end was cut by 10 bases, the J end by 5 bases, with 23 bases between. The CDR3 runs 16 residues. CDR1 is SNHLY and CDR2 is FYNNEI in the germline V gene. Study findings and constraints: Post-vaccination spike-specific CD8+ and CD4+ T cell responses reportedly had substantial breadth. Spike-specific TCR breadth in vaccine recipients exceeded that seen in placebo recipients. Across vaccine and placebo recipients, the breadth of non-spike TCRs was similar.

This specimen was peripheral blood, taken after recovery from COVID-19. The chain links TRBV2 to TRBJ2-2; the D gene is possibly TRBD1 (6 bases). The receptor was derived from a human donor who had recovered from COVID-19. For the CDR3, the DNA is TGTGCCACCTTACATACAGGGAGTTTTACAACCGGGGAGCTGTTTTTT. Amino acid sequence: CATLHTGSFTTGELFF.